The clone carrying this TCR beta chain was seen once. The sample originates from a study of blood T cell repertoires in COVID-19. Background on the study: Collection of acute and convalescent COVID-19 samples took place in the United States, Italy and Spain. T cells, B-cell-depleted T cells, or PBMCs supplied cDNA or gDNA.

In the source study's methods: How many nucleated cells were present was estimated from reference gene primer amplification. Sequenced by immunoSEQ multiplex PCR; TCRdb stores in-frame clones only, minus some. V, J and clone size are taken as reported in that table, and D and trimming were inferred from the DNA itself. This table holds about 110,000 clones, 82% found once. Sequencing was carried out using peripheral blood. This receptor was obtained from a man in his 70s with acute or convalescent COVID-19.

The CDR3 nucleotides are TGTGCCTGGAGTGAGGGGCTCCAGGCGAAGACCCAGTACTTC. Amino acids: CAWSEGLQAKTQYF. This chain connects TRBV30 to TRBJ2-5; a weak D match, TRBD1 (5 bases). In germline, CDR1 is GTSNPN, CDR2 SVGIG (reference sequence). Trimming cost V 1 base and J 6 bases, with 15 bases left between them. This CDR3 comprises 14 residues.